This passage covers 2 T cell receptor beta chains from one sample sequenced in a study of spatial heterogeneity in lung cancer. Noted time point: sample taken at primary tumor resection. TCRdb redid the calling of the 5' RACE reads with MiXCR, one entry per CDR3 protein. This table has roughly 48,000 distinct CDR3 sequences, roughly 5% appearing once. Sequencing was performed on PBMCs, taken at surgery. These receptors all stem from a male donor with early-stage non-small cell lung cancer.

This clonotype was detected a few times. Here the CDR3 reads CATSDLLASEQFF. The CDR3 coding sequence is TGTGCCACCAGTGATCTCCTAGCGTCCGAGCAGTTCTTC. This sequence joins TRBV24-1 and TRBJ2-1; D is possibly TRBD2 (6 bases). The CDR3 is 13 residues long. Germline assignment: CDR1 KGHDR and CDR2 SFDVKD. V lost 3 bases and J lost 10, with 12 bases in between.

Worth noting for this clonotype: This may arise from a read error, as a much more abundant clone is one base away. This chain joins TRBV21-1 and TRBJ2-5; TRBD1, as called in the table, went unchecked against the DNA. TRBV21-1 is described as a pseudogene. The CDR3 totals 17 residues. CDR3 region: CASSLHPGPHNEETQYF. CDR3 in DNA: TGTGCCAGCAGCCTCCATCCGGGACCTCATAATGAGGAGACCCAGTACTTC.